A selection of T cell receptor beta chains follows, all from one sample in a study of metastatic and nonmetastatic thyroid tumors. Via MiXCR, TCRdb re-called the PCR reads. Found here are approximately 17,000 clones, about 30% of them singletons; the top ten hold approximately 13%. The sample taken for sequencing was adjacent normal tissue. These receptors were taken from a female donor with papillary thyroid cancer or a benign thyroid nodule (not recorded which). Some clones in this sample may be carry-over from other donors' samples. CDR3s leave out the opening cysteine and the closing phenylalanine or tryptophan.

J	V	length	CDR3
TRBJ2-1	TRBV15	12	ATSSVLGVGEQF
TRBJ2-1	TRBV2	12	ASIYGGSYNEQF
TRBJ1-3	TRBV9	14	ASSVGGANSGNTIY
TRBJ1-2	TRBV27	11	ASSLSGANGYT
TRBJ1-6	TRBV5-1	13	ASSLWGQGNSPLH
TRBJ1-2	TRBV6-5	10	ASSSRVYGYT
TRBJ1-1	TRBV7-9	13	ASSLLSGKDTEAF
TRBJ2-7	TRBV6-5	12	ASSYGWEFYEQY
TRBJ1-1	TRBV5-1	14	ASSLSGARMNTEAF
TRBJ2-3	TRBV18	15	ASSPLERDRGTDTQY
TRBJ2-7	TRBV4-1	14	ASSPRPATVYHEQY
TRBJ1-1	TRBV27	13	ASSSRQDGKAEAF
TRBJ1-6	TRBV6-2/TRBV6-3	16	AAAAGPRGIGGNSPLH
TRBJ1-2	TRBV24-1	10	ATSDGGGPET
TRBJ1-3	TRBV7-9	13	ASHVGTGVGNTIY
TRBJ1-5	TRBV2	13	ASSDRTGHNQPQH
TRBJ2-7	TRBV20-1	9	SASQAYEQY
TRBJ2-2	TRBV7-2	12	ASSSGQTSGELF
TRBJ2-2	TRBV24-1	13	ATEKRGFGTGELF
TRBJ1-1	TRBV20-1	10	SAGQGGAEAF
TRBJ2-7	TRBV6-6	12	ASSYGGEFYEQY
TRBJ1-2	TRBV29-1	14	SVYGVEAATNYGHT
TRBJ2-2	TRBV7-3	10	ASSLDAGELF
TRBJ2-1	TRBV19	13	ASSDLAGSHNEQF
TRBJ1-1	TRBV27	11	ASSLSTIAEAF
TRBJ2-7	TRBV6-1	13	ASSVRGNNPGEQY
TRBJ2-3	TRBV7-8	11	ASSRTGGTKSY
TRBJ1-2	TRBV27	11	ASSSKTGYGYT
TRBJ2-7	TRBV13	12	ASSLGQGLTEQY